This note documents a single T cell receptor beta chain sequence. The antigen it recognizes is unknown. No per-base quality is available; no much larger clone lies one base away. The data originate from a study of molecular identifiers for immune sequencing clone quantification (dated by TCRdb to 2016 to 2019). With regard to the full study: For a replicate experiment, RNA from roughly 18,000 or 92,000 naive CD8 T cells was divided into five aliquots, and four of the five aliquots were sequenced. This methods study used CD8 T cells to benchmark TCR RNA copy counting and molecular-identifier clustering-based TCR repertoire sequencing (MIDCIRS).

As encoded in the germline V gene, CDR1 is SGHTA while CDR2 is FQGNSA. Taken from cysteine to phenylalanine, the CDR3 has 12 residues. Only the CDR3 portion is preserved as DNA: 36 bases, with reading frame beginning at the first base. The protocol used for the library was PCR. Sequencing took place on a NextSeq 500. Bulk TCR libraries were made following a previously described method, with the TCR primers given in Table S5. The Qiagen AllPrep DNA/RNA kit was used to purify total RNA. Reads from multiple sequencing runs of the same library were pooled before analysis. On the study's bioinformatics: Reads were retained only if the reads had an exact TCR constant sequence, and the retained reads were trimmed to 150 nt and grouped according to their 12-nt molecular barcodes. Reads within each barcode group were sub-clustered using a 15% Levenshtein threshold, and quality-weighted consensus sequences were constructed for each RNA molecule. Non-functional sequences were excluded, and lower-count sequences lying one edit away from another sequence were also excluded. Based on fitting two negative binomial distributions, any barcode sub-cluster with under 20% of the maximum read count was discarded. Using fastp trimming at Q25 and MiXCR clonotype assembly, TCRdb reanalyzed the public sequencing data and kept in-frame beta chains. One record per CDR3 amino acid sequence lists the most common genes and DNA. In this record, the V and J calls reflect TCRdb's handling and not the investigators' own analysis. The sample yields 100,000 or so distinct CDR3 sequences; about 35% were counted once. Of the sample, roughly 9.7% is held by the ten largest clones.

Libraries of naive CD8 T cells were generated from about 21,000 to 970,000 sorted cells, with 10%, 30% or 50% of the purified RNA used. Naive CD8 T cells were FACS-sorted as CD8+CD4-CCR7+CD45RA+ on a BD FACSAria II into RLT Plus buffer. To test detection sensitivity, Jurkat RNA equivalent to more than 9 TCR copies was spiked into samples of roughly 18,000-1,000,000 naive CD8 T cells. CD8 T cells were enriched with RosetteSep CD8+ T Cell Enrichment Cocktail and Ficoll-Paque, followed by ACK red cell lysis. Findings and caveats that apply to the study as a whole: The sizes of highly expanded clones could end up underestimated when identical TCR molecules share a barcode. The naive libraries included spiked-in Jurkat TCR RNA (approximately ten copies' worth), and this RNA is not part of the donor repertoire. Modeling indicated approximately 3 TCR RNA copies recovered per cell, compared with around 9.8 by digital PCR, which implies a capture efficiency of 25% to 35%. In CMV-specific effector cells, clones with more than 20 RNA copies accounted for over 99% of molecules, whereas in naive cells such clones accounted for under 1%. When barcode sub-clustering was omitted, TCR diversity was inflated by chimeric consensus sequences, with chimeras reaching as high as 47%. Even against a background of some 1 million naive CD8 T cells, spiked-in Jurkat TCR RNA amounting to a single cell's worth was reported to be detectable.

The sequence derives from a human donor in good health. Some libraries in this study had Jurkat cell RNA spiked in. Input material: naive CD8+ T cells from blood, with Jurkat cell RNA spiked in. This specimen's cell subset or site label, per the study, means: FACS-sorted CD8+CD4-CCR7+CD45RA+ naive T cells. The sequence is built from TRBV7-2 and TRBJ2-7, with a weak D call of TRBD1 (5 bases match). The DNA end is a closer match to TRBJ2-1, so the J assignment may be wrong. CDR3 protein: CASSPDSYEQFF. In nucleotide form, the sequence is TGTGCCAGCAGCCCAGACAGTTACGAGCAGTTCTTC.